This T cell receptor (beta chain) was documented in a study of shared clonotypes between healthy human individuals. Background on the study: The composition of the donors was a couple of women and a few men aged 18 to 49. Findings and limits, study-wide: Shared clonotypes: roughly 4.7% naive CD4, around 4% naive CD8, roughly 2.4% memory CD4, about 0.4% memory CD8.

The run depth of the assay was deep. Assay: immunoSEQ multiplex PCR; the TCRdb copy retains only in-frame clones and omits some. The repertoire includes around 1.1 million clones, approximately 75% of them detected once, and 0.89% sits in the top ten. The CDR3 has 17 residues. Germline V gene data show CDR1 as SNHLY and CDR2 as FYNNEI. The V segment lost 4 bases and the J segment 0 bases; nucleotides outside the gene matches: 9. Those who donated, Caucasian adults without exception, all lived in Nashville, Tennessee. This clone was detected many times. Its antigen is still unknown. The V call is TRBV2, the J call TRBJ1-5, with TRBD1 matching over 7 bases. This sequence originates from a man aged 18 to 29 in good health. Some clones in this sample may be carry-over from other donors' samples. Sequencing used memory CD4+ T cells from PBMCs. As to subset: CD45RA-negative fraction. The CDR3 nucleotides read TGTGCCAGCAGTGTACCTCCCGGGACAGTTAGCAATCAGCCCCAGCATTTT. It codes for CASSVPPGTVSNQPQHF. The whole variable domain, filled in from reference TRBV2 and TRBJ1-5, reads EPEVTQTPSHQVTQMGQEVILRCVPISNHLYFYWYRQILGQKVEFLVSFYNNEISEKSEIFDDQFSVERPDGSNFTLKIRSTKLEDSAMYFCASSVPPGTVSNQPQHFGDGTRLSIL.